This TCR beta chain was observed in a study of blood T cell repertoires in COVID-19 (dated by TCRdb to 2018 to 2020). Concerning the study at large: Samples from collaborators originated in the United States, Italy and Spain and spanned both the acute and convalescent phases of COVID-19. The prospective study material was composed of cDNA or gDNA derived from T cells, B-cell-depleted T cells, or PBMCs. The samples were drawn from the first 160 participants of the ongoing ImmuneRACE study and from over a thousand subjects provided by 6 global collaborators. A freely available public database, intended as a resource for researchers studying the immune response to SARS-CoV-2, is where the repertoires were released. The sample metadata nearly always contained a de-identified subject ID, COVID-19 status, age in years and sex. The dataset comprised deeply sampled blood TCRbeta repertoires from subjects exposed to, actively infected with, or recovered from COVID-19. Where available, HLA class I and class II types were taken from metadata supplied by the sample provider and were not determined by assay-based typing. Broad study findings and their caveats: The amount of clinical and demographic metadata varied by source and participant and was provided uncurated.

CDR3 length: 13 amino acids, cysteine to phenylalanine. The retained sequence is limited to the CDR3, 39 bases, with the frame set at the first base. Trimming removed 6 bases from V and 3 bases from J, leaving 11 bases between the germline ends. The germline V gene provides CDR1 SGHRS and CDR2 YFSETQ. Details on this clone: Its antigen specificity is not known. It has no much larger one-base neighbor in the sample; base qualities were not kept.

The collaborating institutions used their own protocols to collect whole blood in K2EDTA tubes. For TCRbeta analysis, collaborator samples were shipped as frozen whole blood, as isolated PBMCs, or as DNA extracted from either sample type. TCRbeta CDR3 regions were amplified from genomic DNA by means of the immunoSEQ Assay, a bias-controlled multiplex PCR. From the authors' description of their analysis: Within the assay, amplification of reference gene primers was used to estimate how many nucleated cells each sample contained. To quantify the absolute abundance of each unique TCRbeta CDR3 rearrangement, sequence reads were collapsed and filtered. For each sample, productive Simpson clonality was calculated by taking the square root of Simpson's diversity index across productive rearrangements. Entries here come from immuneACCESS through TCRdb and include only in-frame sequences with V and J called. Some clones fail to appear in such tables; in the studies checked, an unresolved V gene covers under half of the shortfall, and the cause of the remainder is unknown. The DNA was the basis for D and trimming; V, J and clone size are from that table. The sample profile shows 200,000 to 300,000 clones; 75% to 90% of them were found once. 3.7% of the sample is held by the ten biggest clonotypes.

The sequenced sample consisted of peripheral blood. The TCR comes from a middle-aged woman with acute or convalescent COVID-19. The V gene is TRBV5-1 and the J gene is TRBJ2-3, and possibly TRBD2, on 6 matching bases. The DNA sequence is TGCGCCAGCATTTCGGGGGTTACAGATACGCAGTATTTT. Translated, this gives CASISGVTDTQYF.